A single sample gave rise to the 18 T cell receptor beta chains below, sequenced in a study of CXCR3-negative and CXCR3-positive naive CD8 T cells. The study, taken as a whole, reports: Greater hydrophobicity was found in TRB CDR3s of CXCR3-positive naive cells than of CXCR3-negative naive cells.

The antigens for these receptors are not known. The authors made the TRB cDNA libraries by 5' RACE using UMI labels. From the 5' RACE reads, TCRdb lists one entry per CDR3 protein and no DNA. The sample spans around 80,000 distinct CDR3 sequences; the ten largest clones claim approximately 0.58%. Material for sequencing was naive CXCR3+ CD8+ T cells from blood. Stated subset: CD45RO-CCR7+CD27+CD95- naive CD8+ T cells expressing CXCR3 (TNR3+). The receptor set was obtained from a human donor in good health. Some clones in this sample may be carry-over from other donors' samples.

The chain is built from TRBV29-1 and TRBJ1-1; no DNA is available, so the TRBD1 call from TCRdb remains unchecked. CDR3 length equals 12 residues. CDR1 SQVTM and CDR2 ANQGSEA come from the germline V gene. CDR3 residues: CSVTGIETEAFF.

The chain employs TRBV6-6 and TRBJ1-4; lacking DNA, the TRBD1 call made by TCRdb goes unchecked. Germline V gene sequence: CDR1 MNHNY, CDR2 SVGAGI (reference sequence). CDR3 length: 15 residues. CDR3 region: CASSYVRGPNEKLFF.

This sequence joins TRBV7-9 and TRBJ1-3; TCRdb proposes TRBD1, but this gene call is untestable without DNA. The CDR3 is 18 residues long. Germline V gives CDR1 SEHNR, CDR2 FQNEAQ (reference sequence). The CDR3 region is CATAALAFGASSGNTIYF.

The J gene is TRBJ1-1, the V gene TRBV3-1. Germline V gene sequence: CDR1 LGHDT, CDR2 YNNKEL (reference sequence). CDR3 length equals 11 residues. The CDR3 reads CASSQESEAFF.

The rearrangement uses TRBV28 and TRBJ1-5. The germline V gene has CDR1 MDHEN and CDR2 SYDVKM. The CDR3 contains 12 residues. The CDR3 spells CASSLSARPQHF.

The chain has TRBV29-1 and TRBJ1-1. The CDR3 extends over 12 amino acids. CDR1 is SQVTM, CDR2 ANQGSEA, per germline. The CDR3: CSVVRGNAEAFF.

V usage is TRBV7-2 and J usage is TRBJ2-1; the D call of TRBD1 rests on TCRdb alone, since no DNA is present to check it. The CDR3 totals 16 residues. The germline CDR1 and CDR2 sequences are SGHTA and FQGNSA. The CDR3 region is CASSLIYWGTNNEQFF. The full variable domain, with the rest looked up from reference TRBV7-2 and TRBJ2-1, is GAGVSQSPSNKVTEKGKDVELRCDPISGHTALYWYRQSLGQGLEFLIYFQGNSAPDKSGLPSDRFSAERTGGSVSTLTIQRTQQEDSAVYLCASSLIYWGTNNEQFFGPGTRLTVL.

V is TRBV29-1 and J is TRBJ2-2. CDR1 is SQVTM, CDR2 ANQGSEA, per germline. The CDR3 consists of 13 residues. CDR3 sequence: CSVVGANTGELFF.

The V gene is TRBV5-5, the J gene TRBJ1-1. CDR3 length: 12 residues. CDR1 SGHKS and CDR2 YYEKEE come from the germline V gene (reference sequence). The CDR3 sequence: CASQDQDTEAFF.

The chain's CDR3 is CASSLEAGATTETQYF. The chain has TRBV7-6 and TRBJ2-5; without DNA, the TCRdb call of TRBD1 cannot be checked. The CDR3 is made up of 16 amino acids. Germline CDR1 and CDR2: SGHVS and FNYEAQ.

The chain combines TRBV20-1 with TRBJ2-3; lacking DNA, the TRBD1 call made by TCRdb goes unchecked. The CDR3 sequence is 15 residues long. The V gene's germline CDR1 is DFQATT and CDR2 SNEGSKA (reference sequence). The chain's CDR3 is CSARRDNWKTDTQYF.

The rearrangement links TRBV20-1 to TRBJ2-7; TCRdb reports TRBD1, a call that lacks DNA to check it against. This CDR3 has 12 residues. Per the germline V gene, CDR1 is DFQATT and CDR2 is SNEGSKA (reference sequence). The CDR3 reads CSRTGDDYEQYF.

The CDR3 region is CASSPGFDQETQYF. The rearrangement links TRBV5-5 to TRBJ2-5; TCRdb proposes TRBD1, but this gene call is untestable without DNA. The CDR3 runs to 14 residues. CDR1 and CDR2 (germline): SGHKS, YYEKEE (reference sequence).

V usage is TRBV7-3 and J usage is TRBJ2-1. This CDR3 comprises 17 residues. Germline V gene data show CDR1 as SGHTA and CDR2 as FQGTGA. The CDR3 sequence: CASSLVSRPGSYNEQFF.

J is TRBJ1-1 and V is TRBV7-6; TCRdb's D call of TRBD1 is untestable without DNA. The CDR3 has 15 residues. Germline V gene sequence: CDR1 SGHVS, CDR2 FNYEAQ. Here the CDR3 reads CASSLAGRGTTEAFF.

This rearrangement joins TRBV4-1 to TRBJ2-7; absent DNA, TCRdb's TRBD1 call cannot be checked. The CDR3 has 15 amino acids. Germline V CDR1 and CDR2: MGHRA, YSYEKL. This CDR3 is CASSRGTGGLYEQYF.

The chain recombines TRBV7-9 with TRBJ2-7. CDR1 is SEHNR and CDR2 is FQNEAQ in the germline V gene (reference sequence). CDR3 length equals 13 residues. The CDR3 loop reads CASSLATAYEQYF.

V gene TRBV3-1 combines with J gene TRBJ2-1. This CDR3 contains 13 residues. Looked up from germline, CDR1 is LGHDT and CDR2 is YNNKEL (reference sequence). The CDR3 loop reads CASSQDTANEQFF.